These 15 T cell receptor beta chains originate from one sample sequenced in a study of blood T cell repertoires in COVID-19. Profiling relied on immunoSEQ multiplex PCR, and the TCRdb table lists in-frame clones only, not all of them. The data show more than 70,000 clones, 80% to 95% seen once. Sequencing was carried out using peripheral blood. The receptor source for this set is a woman older than 75 with acute or convalescent COVID-19.

The genes are TRBV4-2 and TRBJ2-2; tentative D call: TRBD2 (6 bases). V lost 0 bases to trimming and J lost 5 bases, with 10 bases between them. The CDR3 is 15 amino acids. CDR1 is LGHNA and CDR2 is YNFKEQ in the germline V gene. The CDR3 region has the DNA TGTGCCAGCAGCCAAGATTTGGGGGGAACCGGGGAGCTGTTTTTT. This gives the protein CASSQDLGGTGELFF.

This chain uses TRBV19 with TRBJ1-4; D is undetermined. CDR1 and CDR2 (germline): LNHDA, SQIVND (reference sequence). The CDR3 extends over 14 amino acids. Trimming pared 6 bases from V and 0 bases from J, leaving 8 bases between. Here the CDR3 DNA reads TGTGCCAGTAGAGAGGCGGCAACTAATGAAAAACTGTTTTTT. Its translation: CASREAATNEKLFF.

This clone was counted only a few times. This chain connects TRBV7-3 to TRBJ2-1; D gene uncertain. This CDR3 contains 18 residues. V was trimmed by 1 base and J by 6 bases, leaving 22 bases between them. The germline V gene encodes CDR1 SGHTA and CDR2 FQGTGA. CDR3 region: CASSLRSSRPLQFNEQFF. The CDR3 DNA follows: TGTGCCAGCAGCTTAAGGTCGAGCAGACCGCTACAGTTCAATGAGCAGTTCTTC.

The chain recombines TRBV6-2 or TRBV6-3 with TRBJ2-5; 13 bases fit TRBD2. Unmatched junction bases numbered 6, after V lost 5 bases and J lost 9 bases. From germline, CDR1 is MNHEY and CDR2 SVGEGT. The CDR3 sequence is 14 residues long. The CDR3: CASSTEGTSGAQYF. DNA of the CDR3: TGTGCCAGCAGTACGGAGGGGACTAGCGGGGCCCAGTACTTC.

This rearrangement joins TRBV19 to TRBJ2-3, with 9 bases matching TRBD1. Germline V gene lookup returns CDR1 LNHDA and CDR2 SQIVND (reference sequence). With V trimmed by 3 bases and J by 5 bases, 3 bases remained unmatched. This CDR3 spans 14 amino acids. Here the CDR3 DNA reads TGTGCCAGTAGTATTAACAGGGGGCGAGATACGCAGTATTTT. Protein: CASSINRGRDTQYF.

The V call is TRBV28, the J call TRBJ1-5, with 12 bases identical to TRBD1. The CDR3 is made up of 16 amino acids. V lost 4 bases, J lost 7 bases, and 8 bases stayed unmatched. The germline CDR1 and CDR2 sequences are MDHEN and SYDVKM. The CDR3 nucleotides are TGTGCCAGCAGTTCCGCGGGACAGGGGGCGCGGCAGCCCCAGCATTTT. Encoded protein: CASSSAGQGARQPQHF.

This CDR3 is CATSSHFAPNTGELFF. The CDR3 nucleotides are TGTGCCACCAGCAGCCATTTTGCGCCTAACACCGGGGAGCTGTTTTTT. This sequence joins TRBV15 and TRBJ2-2; D unresolved. This CDR3 is 16 amino acids long. CDR1 is LNHNV and CDR2 is YYDKDF in the germline V gene (reference sequence). The germline V and J ends were trimmed by 3 bases and 2 bases, with 13 bases remaining between them.

The V call is TRBV19, the J call TRBJ2-1; a possible D gene is TRBD2 (6 bases). This CDR3 spans 14 amino acids. The V gene's germline CDR1 is LNHDA and CDR2 SQIVND (reference sequence). With 5 bases removed from V and 5 bases from J, the gap between germline ends came to 13 bases. CDR3 residues: CASSSAGGNNEQFF. For the CDR3, the DNA is TGTGCCAGTAGTTCCGCGGGCGGGAACAATGAGCAGTTCTTC.

The rearrangement links TRBV5-1 to TRBJ2-1, with 8 bases fitting TRBD1. V shed 4 bases, J shed 3 bases, and the junction held 0 bases outside the gene matches. The CDR3 contains 13 residues. Per germline, CDR1 SGHRS and CDR2 YFSETQ. The CDR3, as DNA: TGCGCCAGCAGCGACAGGGGCTACAATGAGCAGTTCTTC. Its translation: CASSDRGYNEQFF.

The CDR3 nucleotides are TGTGCCAGCAGTTCCGGACAGGGGCAAGCCTATAATTCACCCCTCCACTTT. As protein: CASSSGQGQAYNSPLHF. The rearrangement joins TRBV28 to TRBJ1-6; 9 positions agree with TRBD1. The V gene's germline CDR1 is MDHEN and CDR2 SYDVKM. This CDR3 has 17 residues. Trimming took 4 bases from V and 2 from J; bases not matched to a gene: 6.

The chain combines TRBV5-1 with TRBJ2-7; 12 bases fit TRBD2. Trimming removed 7 bases from V and 0 bases from J; junction bases left unmatched: 8. CDR1 SGHRS and CDR2 YFSETQ come from the germline V gene. There are 16 residues in the CDR3. CDR3 region: CASAPTSGSVSYEQYF. CDR3 in DNA: TGCGCCAGCGCCCCGACTAGCGGGAGTGTCTCCTACGAGCAGTACTTC.

The chain has TRBV2 and TRBJ1-6; 10 nucleotides align to TRBD1. After removal of 2 bases from V and 6 bases from J, the junction contained 4 bases not matched to a gene. Germline V lookup: CDR1 SNHLY, CDR2 FYNNEI. The CDR3 is made up of 16 amino acids. DNA of the CDR3: TGTGCCAGCAGTGAAAGGACAGGGGGTGGTAATTCACCCCTCCACTTT. It specifies CASSERTGGGNSPLHF.

The chain combines TRBV7-9 with TRBJ1-1, with 10 bases matching TRBD1. The CDR3 runs 12 residues. Germline CDR1 SEHNR, CDR2 FQNEAQ (reference sequence). V gave up 5 bases and J gave up 10 bases; unmatched junction bases: 4. CDR3 in DNA: TGTGCCAGCAGCCCCGGGACAGGGGTAGCTTTCTTT. Translated, it gives CASSPGTGVAFF.

This clone has a single count. This chain links TRBV11-3 with TRBJ1-2; TRBD1 aligns across 7 bases. The CDR3 length is 20 residues. The germline CDR1 and CDR2 sequences are SGHNT and YENEEA. V trimming: 0 bases; J trimming: 4 bases; junction bases outside the gene matches: 20. Written as DNA, the CDR3 is TGTGCCAGCAGCTTAGATCTTAGAGGGGGCTGGGACCGGCCCTGCTATGGCTACACCTTC. It specifies CASSLDLRGGWDRPCYGYTF.

V is TRBV7-9 and J is TRBJ2-7; 11 positions agree with TRBD2. Losses at the gene ends were 5 bases for V and 5 bases for J; bases not matched to a gene: 17. From germline, CDR1 is SEHNR and CDR2 FQNEAQ (reference sequence). The CDR3 consists of 18 residues. The CDR3 is CASSPRLIAGGPRNEQYF. DNA of the CDR3: TGTGCCAGCAGCCCAAGGTTGATAGCGGGAGGGCCTAGAAACGAGCAGTACTTC.